This is a list of T cell receptor beta chains from one sample in a study of shared T cell receptors in the human thymus. The data were produced by immunoSEQ multiplex PCR, yet TCRdb's version contains in-frame clones alone and is incomplete. The sample holds 500,000 to 750,000 clones, around nine tenths seen once. This sample was shared with a second study, whose subject was human thymus T cells.

Source material: thymocytes. These receptors came from a boy under two years old with a congenital heart defect. Both conserved end residues are part of each CDR3. Fields, in order: J gene, D gene, clone size, V gene, CDR3 protein, CDR3 DNA. A D gene is named only where the DNA matches it firmly. Some rows have no size entry. The others give once, few or many, or a class for an expanded clone.

>TRBJ2-1|TRBD2|-|TRBV7-3
CASSLPGTSGRARGNEQFF
TGTGCCAGCAGCCTCCCGGGGACTAGCGGGAGGGCCCGGGGCAATGAGCAGTTCTTC
>TRBJ1-2|TRBD1|few|TRBV5-6
CASSTPTGAPNYGYTF
TGTGCCAGCAGCACCCCTACAGGGGCCCCTAACTATGGCTACACCTTC
>TRBJ2-7|-|-|TRBV11-3
CASSLALYRWKSYEQYF
TGTGCCAGCAGCTTAGCCCTCTACAGGTGGAAATCCTACGAGCAGTACTTC
>TRBJ2-7|TRBD1|-|TRBV25-1
CASSEWGQVPYEQYF
TGTGCCAGCAGTGAATGGGGACAGGTACCCTACGAGCAGTACTTC
>TRBJ2-5|TRBD1|-|TRBV5-1
CASSWQVVDRGRTGQYF
TGCGCCAGCAGCTGGCAGGTGGTGGACAGGGGTCGTACTGGGCAGTACTTC
>TRBJ1-4|-|-|TRBV6-5
CASSPNREGEKLFF
TGTGCCAGCAGTCCCAACAGGGAGGGGGAAAAACTGTTTTTT
>TRBJ2-7|-|-|TRBV5-5
CASSFASSYEQYF
TGTGCCAGCAGCTTTGCTAGCTCCTACGAGCAGTACTTC
>TRBJ2-1|TRBD2|-|TRBV7-3
CASSLTGGTSVYNEQFF
TGTGCCAGCAGCTTAACTGGGGGGACTAGCGTTTACAATGAGCAGTTCTTC
>TRBJ2-6|-|-|TRBV5-4
CASSLSPSGANVLTF
TGTGCCAGCAGCCTTTCCCCCTCTGGGGCCAACGTCCTGACTTTC
>TRBJ2-7|-|-|TRBV6-8
CASSHGLFYEQYF
TGTGCCAGCAGCCACGGACTCTTCTACGAGCAGTACTTC
>TRBJ2-4|-|-|TRBV5-8
CASSPPDRFLAKNIQYF
TGTGCCAGCAGCCCACCTGACAGATTCCTAGCCAAAAACATTCAGTACTTC
>TRBJ2-5|-|-|TRBV7-9
CASSCTWFRPQETQYF
TGTGCCAGCAGCTGCACCTGGTTCAGGCCACAAGAGACCCAGTACTTC
>TRBJ2-1|TRBD2|few|TRBV25-1
CASSQQWERDSYNEQFF
TGTGCCAGCAGTCAACAATGGGAGCGGGACTCCTACAATGAGCAGTTCTTC
>TRBJ2-5|-|-|TRBV2
CASSLKYQETQYF
TGTGCCAGCAGTTTAAAATACCAAGAGACCCAGTACTTC
>TRBJ1-2|-|-|TRBV25-1
CASSEQGGYDYGYTF
TGTGCCAGCAGTGAACAGGGCGGCTATGACTATGGCTACACCTTC
>TRBJ2-1|-|-|TRBV4-3
CASSLGSDNEQFF
TGCGCCAGCAGCCTCGGCAGCGACAATGAGCAGTTCTTC